The TCR beta chain described here comes from a study of T cells after yellow fever vaccination. Whole-study findings and limits: CD4 and CD8 compartments shared a small share of clonotypes.

Trimming shortened V by 0 bases and J by 3 bases, and 6 bases separated the two germline ends. In germline, CDR1 is SGHNT, CDR2 YYREEE (reference sequence). The CDR3 is 13 amino acids. This clonotype was seen many times. Its antigen is as yet unknown. TCRdb passed the 5' RACE reads through MiXCR, listing each CDR3 protein once. In the table there are about 310,000 distinct CDR3 sequences, roughly 4% of which are singletons. The input for sequencing was PBMCs, taken on the day of the yellow fever booster vaccination. J is TRBJ2-5 and V is TRBV5-4, with D unresolved. The sequence came from a man younger than 35 who received the YFV17D yellow fever vaccine. CDR3 DNA sequence: TGTGCCAGCAGCTTGGCCAAAAAAGAGACCCAGTACTTC. Its protein is CASSLAKKETQYF.